This T cell receptor (beta chain) came from a study of T cells after posttransplantation cyclophosphamide. Regarding the study as a whole: Later blood repertoires were often dominated by clones from the donor CD8+ memory compartment. After PTCy, TRB diversity resembled that of CNI/methotrexate controls. Blood and skin or GI T cell repertoires showed limited TRB overlap.

Repertoires were generated with immunoSEQ multiplex PCR, while TCRdb's copy carries only in-frame clones and drops some. The data contain tens of thousands of clones, approximately 90% of them singletons. Worth noting for this clone: Its antigen is still unknown.

This related bone marrow graft donor gave peripheral blood on the day of marrow donation. V lost 2 bases and J lost 7, with 14 bases in between. From germline, CDR1 is MDHEN and CDR2 SYDVKM. The CDR3 is 14 residues long. V and J are TRBV28 and TRBJ1-2, with a weak D call TRBD1 (6 bases). The sample taken for sequencing was PBMCs. The TCR originated in a woman aged 45-60 years in good health and a related stem cell transplant donor. CDR3 nucleotide sequence: TGTGCCAGCAGTTTACCCGACAGGTCTGCTGGCTACACCTTC. Amino acids: CASSLPDRSAGYTF.